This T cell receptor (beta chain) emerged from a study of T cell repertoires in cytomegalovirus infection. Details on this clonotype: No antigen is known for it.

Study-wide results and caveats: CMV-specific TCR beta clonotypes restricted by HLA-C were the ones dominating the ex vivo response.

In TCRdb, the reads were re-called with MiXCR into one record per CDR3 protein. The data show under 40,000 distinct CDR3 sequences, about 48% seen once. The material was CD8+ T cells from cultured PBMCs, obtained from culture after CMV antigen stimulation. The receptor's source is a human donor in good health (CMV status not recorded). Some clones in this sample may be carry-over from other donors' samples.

CDR3 loop: CASRVYGGYTF. CDR3 DNA: TGTGCCAGCAGGGTCTACGGTGGCTACACCTTC. The chain combines TRBV6-8 with TRBJ1-2, with D unclear. Trimming shortened V by 6 bases and J by 7 bases, and 9 bases separated the two germline ends. Germline CDR1 and CDR2: MNHGY and SAAAGT. The CDR3 covers 11 residues.